The 17 T cell receptor beta chains given below trace back to one sample, sequenced in a study of shared clonotypes between healthy human individuals. Assay used: immunoSEQ multiplex PCR; TCRdb lists only in-frame clones, some missing. The sample lists about 1.9 million clones, around 93% occurring once. Naive CD8 cells lacked CD45RO, underwent positive selection for CCR7 and left out terminally differentiated effector memory CD45RA+ cells. The sample consisted of naive CD8+ T cells from PBMCs. These receptors were obtained from a man aged 18 to 29 in good health. Some clones in this sample may be carry-over from other donors' samples.

The rearrangement joins TRBV15 to TRBJ2-7; no clear D gene. In germline, CDR1 is LNHNV, CDR2 YYDKDF (reference sequence). The CDR3 totals 15 residues. The V end lost 0 bases, the J end lost 2 bases, and 11 bases lay between the germline ends. In nucleotides, the CDR3 is TGTGCCACCAGCAGAGATCGGTACAGACCCTACGAGCAGTACTTC. It yields the protein CATSRDRYRPYEQYF.

The rearrangement uses TRBV5-4 and TRBJ2-3; 10 bases agree with TRBD2. CDR3 length equals 14 residues. Trimming cost V 4 bases and J 5 bases; bases outside gene matches: 4. The V gene's germline CDR1 is SGHNT and CDR2 YYREEE (reference sequence). The CDR3 reads CASSRGLAEDTQYF. CDR3 coding DNA: TGTGCCAGCAGCCGCGGACTAGCGGAAGATACGCAGTATTTT.

A note on this clone: This same CDR3 is encoded by further DNA sequences in the sample. CDR3 sequence reads: CASSYRTGGEAFF. The CDR3, as DNA: TGTGCCAGCAGTTACCGGACGGGGGGAGAAGCTTTCTTT. The J gene is TRBJ1-1, the V gene TRBV6-5; tentatively, D is TRBD1 (5 bases). Germline V lookup: CDR1 MNHEY, CDR2 SVGAGI. This CDR3 comprises 13 residues. Trimming cost V 2 bases and J 8 bases, with 12 bases left between them.

This sequence joins TRBV21-1 and TRBJ2-3; the table's D gene call, TRBD2, was not cross checked with the DNA. TRBV21-1 is a documented pseudogene. The CDR3 consists of 17 residues. CDR3 sequence (DNA): TGTGCCAGCAGCAAAGGGTATGGCGGGAGGGCGACAGATACGCAGTATTTT. As protein: CASSKGYGGRATDTQYF.

The chain links TRBV14 to TRBJ2-1; the D is unclear. Germline CDR1 SGHDN, CDR2 FVKESK. The CDR3 spans 12 residues. The germline V and J ends were trimmed by 2 bases and 4 bases, with 3 bases remaining between them. CDR3 amino acids: CASSQLYNEQFF. The CDR3 nucleotides read TGTGCCAGCAGCCAACTTTACAATGAGCAGTTCTTC.

V and J are TRBV5-4 and TRBJ1-3, with D possibly being TRBD1 (6 bases). V dropped 2 bases and J dropped 3 bases, with 21 bases sitting between them. The CDR3 runs to 18 residues. Germline V gives CDR1 SGHNT, CDR2 YYREEE (reference sequence). The CDR3 nucleotides read TGTGCCAGCAGCTTCATCCCTTTCGGGGGGCGAAGTGGAAACACCATATATTTT. Its translation is CASSFIPFGGRSGNTIYF.

The rearrangement joins TRBV4-1 to TRBJ2-7; 10 bases are shared with TRBD2. There are 17 residues in the CDR3. V dropped 4 bases and J dropped 6; count of bases not matched to a gene: 15. The germline V gene encodes CDR1 MGHRA and CDR2 YSYEKL. As DNA, the CDR3 is TGCGCCAGCAGCCTAGGTGGAGGGCTAGCGGGAGTTCGCGAGCAGTACTTC. This sequence encodes CASSLGGGLAGVREQYF.

V is TRBV5-4 and J is TRBJ2-5; D remains unclear. In germline, CDR1 is SGHNT, CDR2 YYREEE (reference sequence). The V end lost 0 bases, the J end lost 5 bases, and 11 bases lay between the germline ends. The CDR3 runs 14 residues. This CDR3 reads CASSLGGYQETQYF. The CDR3 DNA reads TGTGCCAGCAGCTTGGGGGGTTATCAGGAGACCCAGTACTTC.

Of note for this clone: In the same sample, other DNA sequences code for this CDR3. The V call is TRBV27, the J call TRBJ1-1; 7 positions agree with TRBD1. This CDR3 is 14 amino acids long. The germline CDR1 and CDR2 sequences are MNHEY and SMNVEV (reference sequence). Trimming cost V 6 bases and J 0 bases; bases outside gene matches: 4. The CDR3 DNA reads as TGTGCCAGCAGCACGACAGGGTTGAACACTGAAGCTTTCTTT. Translation gives CASSTTGLNTEAFF.

The chain combines TRBV28 with TRBJ2-7; a weak D match, TRBD2 (5 bases). Trimming pared 3 bases from V and 1 base from J, leaving 7 bases between. The CDR3 covers 13 residues. In germline, CDR1 is MDHEN, CDR2 SYDVKM. This chain's CDR3 is CASSFRTSYEQYF. CDR3 in DNA: TGTGCCAGCAGTTTTAGGACTTCCTACGAGCAGTACTTC. Supplemented by reference TRBV28 and TRBJ2-7, the full variable domain reads DVKVTQSSRYLVKRTGEKVFLECVQDMDHENMFWYRQDPGLGLRLIYFSYDVKMKEKGDIPEGYSVSREKKERFSLILESASTNQTSMYLCASSFRTSYEQYFGPGTRLTVT.

The chain has TRBV27 and TRBJ1-4; D may be TRBD1 (5 bases). Looked up from germline, CDR1 is MNHEY and CDR2 is SMNVEV (reference sequence). Trimming cost V 4 bases and J 5 bases, with 11 bases left between them. The CDR3 sequence is 14 residues long. CDR3 loop: CASSSGASNEKLFF. In DNA, the CDR3 is TGTGCCAGCAGTTCCGGGGCCTCGAATGAAAAACTGTTTTTT.

The V and J genes are TRBV7-3 and TRBJ2-7; D tentatively reads TRBD1 or TRBD2 (5 bases each). The ends were cut back, 5 bases at V and 5 bases at J, with 19 bases in the middle. In germline, CDR1 is SGHTA, CDR2 FQGTGA. The CDR3 covers 15 residues. The CDR3 is CASSATGTGYDEQYF. CDR3 DNA: TGTGCCAGCAGCGCGACCGGGACGGGGTACGACGAGCAGTACTTC.

The count of this clone is one. The rearrangement links TRBV11-2 to TRBJ2-7, with 7 bases lining up with TRBD2. CDR1 is SGHAT, CDR2 FQNNGV, per germline. The trim removed 2 bases at V and 3 bases at J, leaving 10 bases unmatched. CDR3 length: 16 residues. In DNA form, the CDR3 reads TGTGCCAGCAGCTTATTGGGGGGGATAAGTGGCTACGAGCAGTACTTC. Its protein product is CASSLLGGISGYEQYF.

V and J are TRBV6-5 and TRBJ2-2; TRBD1 might be the D (6 bases). CDR1 and CDR2 (germline): MNHEY, SVGAGI. The CDR3 has 13 residues. V lost 8 bases to trimming and J lost 6 bases, with 13 bases between them. The chain's CDR3 is CASRPGAAGELFF. In nucleotides, the CDR3 is TGTGCCAGCCGCCCAGGGGCGGCCGGGGAGCTGTTTTTT.

The gene calls are TRBV19 and TRBJ2-3; TRBD1 might be the D (6 bases). The CDR3 is 14 amino acids. V lost 6 bases and J lost 4, with 14 bases in between. In germline, CDR1 is LNHDA, CDR2 SQIVND (reference sequence). The CDR3 sequence is CASSVKQGADTQYF. As DNA, the CDR3 is TGTGCCAGTAGCGTAAAACAGGGTGCAGATACGCAGTATTTT.

The gene calls are TRBV15 and TRBJ2-2, with a possible D match to TRBD1 (6 bases). The CDR3 is 15 amino acids. The germline CDR1 and CDR2 sequences are LNHNV and YYDKDF (reference sequence). Trimming left V 1 base short and J 1 base short, with 7 bases between. The CDR3, as DNA: TGTGCCACCAGCAGAGGGACAGAGAACACCGGGGAGCTGTTTTTT. Its translation is CATSRGTENTGELFF. The full variable domain, its missing parts supplied by reference TRBV15 and TRBJ2-2, is DAMVIQNPRYQVTQFGKPVTLSCSQTLNHNVMYWYQQKSSQAPKLLFHYYDKDFNNEADTPDNFQSRRPNTSFCFLDIRSPGLGDTAMYLCATSRGTENTGELFFGEGSRLTVL.

V gene TRBV7-9 combines with J gene TRBJ2-3; D is uncertain. CDR1 SEHNR and CDR2 FQNEAQ come from the germline V gene (reference sequence). The CDR3 contains 12 residues. V lost 5 bases and J 5 bases, leaving 8 bases between the germline ends. The DNA for the CDR3 is TGTGCCAGCAGCCCTACGTTAGATACGCAGTATTTT. Protein product: CASSPTLDTQYF.